This T cell receptor (beta chain) was found in a study of T cell repertoires in cytomegalovirus infection. The CDR3 extends over 15 amino acids. Germline loops: CDR1 SGDLS, CDR2 YYNGEE. Trimming took 2 bases from V and 0 from J, leaving 11 bases between them. This clonotype was seen a few times. Each CDR3 protein is one row after TCRdb ran MiXCR on the reads. This sample has 200,000 to 300,000 distinct CDR3 sequences, with roughly an eighth found just once. The receptor comes from a human donor in good health (CMV status not recorded). Some clones in this sample may be carry-over from other donors' samples. The material sequenced was PBMCs. This sequence joins TRBV9 and TRBJ2-5; maybe TRBD1 (6 bases). The CDR3 loop is CASSVGGVYQETQYF. The CDR3, as DNA: TGTGCCAGCAGCGTTGGGGGCGTGTACCAAGAGACCCAGTACTTC.